The 21 T cell receptor beta chains below come from one sample, sequenced in a study of blood T cell repertoires in COVID-19. TCRdb keeps only in-frame clones here, not all; method: immunoSEQ multiplex PCR. The data hold over 50,000 clones, with 85% to 90% observed a single time. The sequencing input was peripheral blood. The receptors derive from a human donor in a cohort sampled during active COVID-19.

The chain employs TRBV6-5 and TRBJ2-2; no definite D call. CDR1 and CDR2 from the germline V gene are MNHEY and SVGAGI. With 5 bases removed from V and 1 base from J, the gap between germline ends came to 8 bases. There are 14 residues in the CDR3. Here the CDR3 DNA reads TGTGCCAGCAGTAACCAGGTGAACACCGGGGAGCTGTTTTTT. This translates into CASSNQVNTGELFF.

The J gene is TRBJ1-5, the V gene TRBV5-4; 9 bases map to TRBD1. CDR1 SGHNT and CDR2 YYREEE come from the germline V gene (reference sequence). The CDR3 extends over 16 amino acids. Trimming took 0 bases from V and 6 from J; bases not matched to a gene: 7. The CDR3 coding sequence is TGTGCCAGCAGCTTGGGGGGACAGGGTCTAGGTCAGCCCCAGCATTTT. Residues: CASSLGGQGLGQPQHF.

This clone was observed a single time. This chain connects TRBV28 to TRBJ1-6; weak D call: TRBD1 (6 bases). Germline CDR1 reads MDHEN; CDR2 reads SYDVKM. V was shortened by 3 bases and J by 7 bases, with 19 bases between the two germline ends. CDR3 length equals 17 residues. CDR3 amino acids: CASSFLRVGQFNSPLHF. The DNA of the CDR3 is TGTGCCAGCAGTTTTTTGCGGGTAGGACAGTTCAATTCACCCCTCCACTTT.

The V gene is TRBV28, the J gene TRBJ2-1; D may be TRBD2 (5 bases). The CDR3 runs 17 residues. Germline CDR1 MDHEN, CDR2 SYDVKM. V was clipped by 3 bases and J by 0 bases, with 15 bases between them. The CDR3 loop is CASSFWKTGSSYNEQFF. DNA for the CDR3: TGTGCCAGCAGTTTCTGGAAGACGGGGAGCTCCTACAATGAGCAGTTCTTC.

The rearrangement links TRBV27 to TRBJ2-1, with 14 bases identical to TRBD2. Germline V gene sequence: CDR1 MNHEY, CDR2 SMNVEV (reference sequence). The V gene end was trimmed by 6 bases and the J gene end by 7 bases; junction bases not matched to a gene: 5. This CDR3 has 15 amino acids. CDR3 sequence: CASSTGTSGRNEQFF. CDR3 coding DNA: TGTGCCAGCAGCACCGGGACTAGCGGGAGAAATGAGCAGTTCTTC.

V usage is TRBV23-1 and J usage is TRBJ2-7, with 16 bases aligning to TRBD2. Being an ORF, TRBV23-1 has a function that is uncertain. CDR3 length: 20 amino acids. With 3 bases clipped from V and 6 bases from J, the junction kept 17 bases outside the gene matches. CDR3 DNA sequence: TGCGCCAGCAGTCAGTCCCTGGGGACTAGCGGGAGGGACAGCTATGGCGAGCAGTACTTC. It is translated as CASSQSLGTSGRDSYGEQYF.

The chain links TRBV10-3 to TRBJ2-3; no clear D. Germline loops: CDR1 ENHRY, CDR2 SYGVKD. This CDR3 comprises 15 residues. Trimming took off 4 bases at V and 2 bases at J, with 13 bases between the two ends. The CDR3 protein is CAISVGRPDTDTQYF. As DNA, the CDR3 is TGTGCCATCAGTGTGGGCAGACCCGACACAGATACGCAGTATTTT.

The J gene is TRBJ2-7, the V gene TRBV9; perhaps TRBD1 as D (5 bases). The V gene lost 4 bases and the J gene lost 2 bases, with 13 bases spanning the gap. The length of the CDR3 is 14 residues. Germline CDR1 is SGDLS and CDR2 is YYNGEE. The CDR3 here is CASSPVGQPYEQYF. The CDR3 DNA follows: TGTGCCAGCAGCCCGGTGGGGCAGCCCTACGAGCAGTACTTC.

The V call is TRBV18, the J call TRBJ2-3, with 11 bases matching TRBD2. The length of the CDR3 is 20 residues. After removal of 2 bases from V and 2 bases from J, the junction contained 15 bases not matched to a gene. From germline, CDR1 is KGHSH and CDR2 LQKENI. CDR3 in amino acids: CASSPTGTSGIRGSTDTQYF. The CDR3 nucleotides are TGTGCCAGCTCACCAACCGGGACTAGCGGCATCAGGGGATCCACAGATACGCAGTATTTT.

The CDR3 DNA is TGTGCCAGCAGTTTATATTCTAGCACAGATACGCAGTATTTT. It encodes CASSLYSSTDTQYF. J is TRBJ2-3 and V is TRBV27; D gene uncertain. Trimming removed 1 base at V and 0 bases at J, with 5 bases between. The CDR3 contains 14 residues. Looked up from germline, CDR1 is MNHEY and CDR2 is SMNVEV (reference sequence).

The V and J genes are TRBV28 and TRBJ2-7; 7 bases agree with TRBD2. Trimming at V came to 5 bases and at J to 6 bases, leaving 4 bases not matched to a gene. This CDR3 has 12 residues. From germline, CDR1 is MDHEN and CDR2 SYDVKM. CDR3 DNA sequence: TGTGCCAGCAGTCCGACTAGCTCCGAGCAGTACTTC. Its protein is CASSPTSSEQYF. The whole variable domain, remainder taken from reference TRBV28 and TRBJ2-7, is DVKVTQSSRYLVKRTGEKVFLECVQDMDHENMFWYRQDPGLGLRLIYFSYDVKMKEKGDIPEGYSVSREKKERFSLILESASTNQTSMYLCASSPTSSEQYFGPGTRLTVT.

The chain employs TRBV11-2 and TRBJ1-2; D gene unclear. This CDR3 spans 13 amino acids. Per the germline V gene, CDR1 is SGHAT and CDR2 is FQNNGV. With 2 bases removed from V and 6 bases from J, the gap between germline ends came to 10 bases. CDR3 DNA: TGTGCCAGCAGCTTAAGAGATGGAGATGGCTACACCTTC. Amino acid sequence: CASSLRDGDGYTF.

The gene calls are TRBV6-5 and TRBJ2-7; 8 bases are shared with TRBD1. The CDR3 sequence is 15 residues long. The germline gives CDR1 MNHEY, CDR2 SVGAGI. Trimming removed 6 bases from V and 6 bases from J; junction bases left unmatched: 13. CDR3 region: CASSAPGQEGGEQYF. The DNA for the CDR3 is TGTGCCAGCAGCGCTCCGGGACAGGAGGGCGGCGAGCAGTACTTC.

In DNA form, the CDR3 reads TGTGCCACCGCGAGGGACAGGGCCTCCTACGAGCAGTACTTC. It is translated as CATARDRASYEQYF. The V call is TRBV15, the J call TRBJ2-7; 9 nucleotides align to TRBD1. V dropped 8 bases and J dropped 0; count of bases not matched to a gene: 5. The germline CDR1 and CDR2 sequences are LNHNV and YYDKDF (reference sequence). The CDR3 contains 14 residues. The full variable domain, rest sourced from reference TRBV15 and TRBJ2-7, is DAMVIQNPRYQVTQFGKPVTLSCSQTLNHNVMYWYQQKSSQAPKLLFHYYDKDFNNEADTPDNFQSRRPNTSFCFLDIRSPGLGDTAMYLCATARDRASYEQYFGPGTRLTVT.

The CDR3 DNA is TGTGCCAGCAGCGCTATCCGGGACTCCCCCTACGAGCAGTACTTC. Translated: CASSAIRDSPYEQYF. V is TRBV7-9 and J is TRBJ2-7; TRBD2 is a possible D gene (6 bases). Germline V CDR1 and CDR2: SEHNR, FQNEAQ (reference sequence). V was cut by 5 bases and J by 2 bases, with 16 bases left in between. CDR3 length: 15 amino acids.

The CDR3 spells CASSIESPSGGYTF. CDR3 DNA sequence: TGTGCCAGTAGTATCGAATCCCCGTCGGGTGGCTACACCTTC. V usage is TRBV19 and J usage is TRBJ1-2; D is unresolved. The CDR3 sequence is 14 residues long. Trimming removed 3 bases at V and 7 bases at J, with 15 bases between. The germline V gene encodes CDR1 LNHDA and CDR2 SQIVND (reference sequence). Filled out from reference TRBV19 and TRBJ1-2, the complete variable domain reads DGGITQSPKYLFRKEGQNVTLSCEQNLNHDAMYWYRQDPGQGLRLIYYSQIVNDFQKGDIAEGYSVSREKKESFPLTVTSAQKNPTAFYLCASSIESPSGGYTFGSGTRLTVV.

The chain uses TRBV7-9 and TRBJ2-5; 8 nucleotides match TRBD2. Per germline, CDR1 SEHNR and CDR2 FQNEAQ (reference sequence). Losses at the gene ends were 0 bases for V and 4 bases for J; bases not matched to a gene: 1. The CDR3 spans 14 residues. CDR3 nucleotides: TGTGCCAGCAGCTTAGCACTAGCGGTAGAGACCCAGTACTTC. Translation: CASSLALAVETQYF.

The chain couples TRBV28 to TRBJ2-5; tentative D call: TRBD2 (5 bases). The CDR3 length is 14 residues. Germline-derived CDR1 and CDR2 are MDHEN and SYDVKM. The V gene lost 3 bases and the J gene lost 3 bases, with 11 bases spanning the gap. This CDR3 reads CASSLVGREETQYF. For the CDR3, the DNA is TGTGCCAGCAGTTTGGTTGGGCGGGAAGAGACCCAGTACTTC.

The chain recombines TRBV7-9 with TRBJ2-7, with 10 bases that match TRBD2. V gave up 5 bases and J gave up 2 bases; unmatched junction bases: 18. The CDR3 totals 19 residues. The germline V gene has CDR1 SEHNR and CDR2 FQNEAQ (reference sequence). The CDR3 DNA reads TGTGCCAGCAGCGCCTGGGGACTAGCGCAACAAACCCGAACCTACGAGCAGTACTTC. It is translated as CASSAWGLAQQTRTYEQYF.

The rearrangement uses TRBV30 and TRBJ2-7; 9 bases map to TRBD1. The CDR3 has 11 amino acids. Trimming removed 6 bases from V and 7 bases from J; junction bases left unmatched: 4. CDR1 and CDR2 from the germline V gene are GTSNPN and SVGIG (reference sequence). CDR3 bases: TGTGCCTGTAACAGGGGGCTTGAGCAGTACTTC. This translates into CACNRGLEQYF.

This clone appeared a single time. The chain links TRBV10-3 to TRBJ1-1; the match to TRBD1 covers 9 bases. CDR3 length: 14 amino acids. The J segment lost 4 bases and the V segment lost 6 bases, leaving 6 bases of the junction unmatched. Germline values: CDR1 ENHRY, CDR2 SYGVKD. CDR3 coding DNA: TGTGCCATCAGCCTCCGACAGGGGGGCACTGAAGCTTTCTTT. This sequence encodes CAISLRQGGTEAFF.